This TCR beta chain was captured by sequencing in a study of T cell changes during pregnancy in multiple sclerosis. The length of the CDR3 is 15 residues. The germline CDR1 and CDR2 sequences are MDHEN and SYDVKM. V trimming: 5 bases; J trimming: 8 bases; junction bases outside the gene matches: 11. The repertoire was sequenced with immunoSEQ multiplex PCR; TCRdb's copy has only in-frame clones and lacks some. Among roughly 40,000 clones listed, around 90% were seen once. This TCR was recovered from a female donor with multiple sclerosis, enrolled in a pregnancy study. The input for sequencing was CD4+ T cells from peripheral blood mononuclear cells, taken in the third trimester of pregnancy. The gene calls are TRBV28 and TRBJ2-1; 8 nucleotides match TRBD2. The CDR3 reads CASSESGRVWDEQFF. The CDR3 region has the DNA TGTGCCAGCAGTGAATCCGGGAGGGTTTGGGATGAGCAGTTCTTC.